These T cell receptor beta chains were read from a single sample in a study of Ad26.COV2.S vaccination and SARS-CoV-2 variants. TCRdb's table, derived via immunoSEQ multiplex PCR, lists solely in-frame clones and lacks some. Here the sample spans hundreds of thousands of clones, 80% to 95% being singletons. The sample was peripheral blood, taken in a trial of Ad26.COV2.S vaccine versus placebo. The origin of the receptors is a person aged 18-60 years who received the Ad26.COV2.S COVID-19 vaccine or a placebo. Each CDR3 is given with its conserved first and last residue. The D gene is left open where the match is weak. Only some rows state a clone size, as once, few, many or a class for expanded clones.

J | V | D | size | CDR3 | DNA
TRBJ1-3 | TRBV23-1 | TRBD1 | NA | CASSKQGDVSNTIYF | TGCGCCAGCAGTAAACAGGGGGATGTTTCAAACACCATATATTTT
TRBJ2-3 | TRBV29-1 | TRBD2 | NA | CSVATSGRTDTQYF | TGCAGCGTTGCGACTAGCGGGAGGACAGATACGCAGTATTTT
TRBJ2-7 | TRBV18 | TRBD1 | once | CASSRSGQGADEQYF | TGTGCCAGCTCACGATCGGGACAGGGGGCCGACGAGCAGTACTTC
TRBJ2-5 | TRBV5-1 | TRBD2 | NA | CASSWGTSGRETQYF | TGCGCCAGCAGCTGGGGGACTAGCGGGAGAGAGACCCAGTACTTC
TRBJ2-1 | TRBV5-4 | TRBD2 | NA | CASRREGSGEQFF | TGTGCCAGCCGCCGGGAGGGGTCGGGTGAGCAGTTCTTC
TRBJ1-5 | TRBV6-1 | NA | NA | CASSELGATQPQHF | TGTGCCAGCAGTGAACTTGGAGCTACGCAGCCCCAGCATTTT
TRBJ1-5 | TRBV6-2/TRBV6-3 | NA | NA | CASSYSAGQPQHF | TGTGCCAGCAGTTACTCGGCGGGTCAGCCCCAGCATTTT
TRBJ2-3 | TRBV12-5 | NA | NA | CASEGSTDTQYF | TGTGCTAGTGAAGGGAGCACAGATACGCAGTATTTT
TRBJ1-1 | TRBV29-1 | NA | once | CSVSLGWTEAFF | TGCAGCGTTAGCCTCGGGTGGACTGAAGCTTTCTTT
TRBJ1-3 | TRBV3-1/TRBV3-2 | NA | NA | CASSQVSKTGNTIYF | TGTGCCAGCAGCCAAGTTTCGAAGACTGGAAACACCATATATTTT
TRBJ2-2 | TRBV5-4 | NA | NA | CASSLDLTGELFF | TGTGCCAGCAGCTTGGATCTCACCGGGGAGCTGTTTTTT
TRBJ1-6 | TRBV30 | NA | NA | CAWSMGNSPLHF | TGTGCCTGGAGCATGGGAAATTCACCCCTCCACTTT
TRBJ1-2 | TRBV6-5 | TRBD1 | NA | CASRSGGAFYGYTF | TGTGCCAGCAGGTCAGGGGGCGCATTCTATGGCTACACCTTC